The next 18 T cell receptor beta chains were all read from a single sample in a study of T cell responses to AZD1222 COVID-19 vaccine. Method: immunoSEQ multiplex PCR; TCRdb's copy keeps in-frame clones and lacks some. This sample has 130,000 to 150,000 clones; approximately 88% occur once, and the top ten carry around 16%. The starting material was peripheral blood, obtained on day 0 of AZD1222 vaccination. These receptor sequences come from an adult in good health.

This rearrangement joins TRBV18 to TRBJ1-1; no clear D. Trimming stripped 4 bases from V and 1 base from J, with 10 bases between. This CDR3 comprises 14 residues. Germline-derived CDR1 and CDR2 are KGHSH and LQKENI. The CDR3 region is CASSRDVQNTEAFF. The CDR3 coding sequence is TGTGCCAGCTCACGTGACGTGCAGAACACTGAAGCTTTCTTT.

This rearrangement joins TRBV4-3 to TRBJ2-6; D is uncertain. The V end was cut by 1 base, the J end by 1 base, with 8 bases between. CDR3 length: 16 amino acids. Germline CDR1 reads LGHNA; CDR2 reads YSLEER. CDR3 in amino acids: CASSQGWGSGANVLTF. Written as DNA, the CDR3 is TGCGCCAGCAGCCAAGGATGGGGATCTGGGGCCAACGTCCTGACTTTC.

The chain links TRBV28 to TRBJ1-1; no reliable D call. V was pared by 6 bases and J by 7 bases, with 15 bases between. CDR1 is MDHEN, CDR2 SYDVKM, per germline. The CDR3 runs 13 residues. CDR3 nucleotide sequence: TGTGCCAGCAGGTCCACAGCCGTCAGTGAAGCTTTCTTT. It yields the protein CASRSTAVSEAFF. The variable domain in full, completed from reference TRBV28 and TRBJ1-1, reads DVKVTQSSRYLVKRTGEKVFLECVQDMDHENMFWYRQDPGLGLRLIYFSYDVKMKEKGDIPEGYSVSREKKERFSLILESASTNQTSMYLCASRSTAVSEAFFGQGTRLTVV.

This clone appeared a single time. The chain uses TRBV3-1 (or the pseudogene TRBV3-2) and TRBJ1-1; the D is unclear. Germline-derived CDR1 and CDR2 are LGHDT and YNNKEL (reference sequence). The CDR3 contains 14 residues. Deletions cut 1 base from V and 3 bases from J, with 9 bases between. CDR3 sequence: CASSQVTGYTEAFF. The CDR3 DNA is TGTGCCAGCAGCCAAGTGACCGGTTACACTGAAGCTTTCTTT.

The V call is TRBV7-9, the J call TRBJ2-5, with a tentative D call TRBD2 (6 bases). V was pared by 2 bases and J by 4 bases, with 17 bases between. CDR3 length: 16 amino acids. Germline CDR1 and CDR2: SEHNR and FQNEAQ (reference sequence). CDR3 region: CASSLSGLGTAETQYF. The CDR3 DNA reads TGTGCCAGCAGCTTAAGCGGGTTGGGGACTGCAGAGACCCAGTACTTC.

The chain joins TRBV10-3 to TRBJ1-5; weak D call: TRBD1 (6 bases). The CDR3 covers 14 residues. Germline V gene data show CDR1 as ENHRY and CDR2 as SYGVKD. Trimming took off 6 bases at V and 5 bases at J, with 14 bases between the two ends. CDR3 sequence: CAISEQGSHQPQHF. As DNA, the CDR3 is TGTGCCATCAGCGAACAGGGTTCCCATCAGCCCCAGCATTTT.

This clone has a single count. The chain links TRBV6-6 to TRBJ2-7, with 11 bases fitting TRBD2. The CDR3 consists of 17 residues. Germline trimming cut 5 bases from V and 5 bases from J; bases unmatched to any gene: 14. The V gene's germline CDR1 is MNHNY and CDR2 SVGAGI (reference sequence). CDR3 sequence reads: CASSPRQGTSGFHEQYF. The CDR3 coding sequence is TGTGCCAGCAGTCCCAGACAGGGGACTAGCGGTTTCCACGAGCAGTACTTC.

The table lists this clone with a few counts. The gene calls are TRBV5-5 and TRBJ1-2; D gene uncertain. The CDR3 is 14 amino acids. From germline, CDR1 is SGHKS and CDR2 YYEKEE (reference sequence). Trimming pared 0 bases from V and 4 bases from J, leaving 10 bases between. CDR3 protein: CASSLAQLGYGYTF. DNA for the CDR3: TGTGCCAGCAGCTTGGCGCAACTTGGCTATGGCTACACCTTC.

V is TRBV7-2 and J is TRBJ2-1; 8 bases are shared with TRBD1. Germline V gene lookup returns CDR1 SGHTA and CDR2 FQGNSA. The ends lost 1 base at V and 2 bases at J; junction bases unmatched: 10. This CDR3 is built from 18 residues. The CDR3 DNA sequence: TGTGCCAGCAGCTTAGGGGGTACCGTGACAGGGGCCTACAATGAGCAGTTCTTC. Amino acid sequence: CASSLGGTVTGAYNEQFF.

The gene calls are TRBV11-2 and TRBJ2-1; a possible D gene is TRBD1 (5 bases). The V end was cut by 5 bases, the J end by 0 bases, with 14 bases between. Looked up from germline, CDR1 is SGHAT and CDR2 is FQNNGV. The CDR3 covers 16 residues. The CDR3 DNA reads TGTGCCAGCAGCCTTCCGAAGGGGATCTCCTACAATGAGCAGTTCTTC. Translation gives CASSLPKGISYNEQFF.

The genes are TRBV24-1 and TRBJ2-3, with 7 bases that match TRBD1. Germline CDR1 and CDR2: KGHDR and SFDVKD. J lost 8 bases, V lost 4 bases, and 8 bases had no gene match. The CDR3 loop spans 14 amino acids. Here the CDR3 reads CATSDPQGPATQYF. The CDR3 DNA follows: TGTGCCACCAGTGACCCACAGGGGCCGGCTACGCAGTATTTT.

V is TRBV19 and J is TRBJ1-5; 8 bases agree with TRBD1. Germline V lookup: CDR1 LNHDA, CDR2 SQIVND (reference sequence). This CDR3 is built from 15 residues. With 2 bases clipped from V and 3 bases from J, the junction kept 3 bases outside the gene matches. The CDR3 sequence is CASSISQGANQPQHF. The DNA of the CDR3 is TGTGCCAGTAGTATATCTCAGGGGGCCAATCAGCCCCAGCATTTT.

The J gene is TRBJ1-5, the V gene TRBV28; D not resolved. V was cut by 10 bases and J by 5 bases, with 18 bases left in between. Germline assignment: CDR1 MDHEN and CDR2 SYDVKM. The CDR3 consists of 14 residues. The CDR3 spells CATSSPGNHQPQHF. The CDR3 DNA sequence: TGTGCCACTTCAAGCCCCGGGAACCATCAGCCCCAGCATTTT.

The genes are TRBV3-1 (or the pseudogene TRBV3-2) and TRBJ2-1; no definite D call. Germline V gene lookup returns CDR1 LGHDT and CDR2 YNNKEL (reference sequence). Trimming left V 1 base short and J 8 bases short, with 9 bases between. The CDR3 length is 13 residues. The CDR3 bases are TGTGCCAGCAGCCAAGCTGGGGTGGATGAGCAGTTCTTC. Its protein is CASSQAGVDEQFF.

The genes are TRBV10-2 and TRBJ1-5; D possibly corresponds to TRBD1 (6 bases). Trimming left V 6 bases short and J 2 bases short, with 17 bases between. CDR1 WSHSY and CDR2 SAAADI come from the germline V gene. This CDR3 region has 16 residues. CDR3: CASSQDRSIGNQPQHF. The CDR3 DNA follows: TGCGCCAGCAGCCAAGACAGGTCCATAGGCAATCAGCCCCAGCATTTT.

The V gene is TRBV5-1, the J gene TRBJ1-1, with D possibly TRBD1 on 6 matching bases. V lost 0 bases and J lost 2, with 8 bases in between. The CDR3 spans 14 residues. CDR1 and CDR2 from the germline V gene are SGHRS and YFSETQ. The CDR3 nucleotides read TGCGCCAGCAGCTTGGTACAGGGAAACACTGAAGCTTTCTTT. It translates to CASSLVQGNTEAFF.

This chain's CDR3 is CASSSVGQGAHEQYF. Written as DNA, the CDR3 is TGTGCCAGCAGCTCCGTGGGACAGGGTGCCCACGAGCAGTACTTC. The chain uses TRBV5-4 and TRBJ2-7, with 9 positions matching TRBD1. Germline CDR1 is SGHNT and CDR2 is YYREEE (reference sequence). Trimming at V came to 3 bases and at J to 5 bases, leaving 9 bases not matched to a gene. The CDR3 contains 15 residues.

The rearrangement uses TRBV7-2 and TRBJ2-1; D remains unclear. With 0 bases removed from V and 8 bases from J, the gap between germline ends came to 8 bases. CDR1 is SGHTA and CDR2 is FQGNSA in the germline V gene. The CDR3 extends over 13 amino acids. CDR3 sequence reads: CASSLATLYEQFF. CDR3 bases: TGTGCCAGCAGCTTAGCAACCCTGTATGAGCAGTTCTTC.